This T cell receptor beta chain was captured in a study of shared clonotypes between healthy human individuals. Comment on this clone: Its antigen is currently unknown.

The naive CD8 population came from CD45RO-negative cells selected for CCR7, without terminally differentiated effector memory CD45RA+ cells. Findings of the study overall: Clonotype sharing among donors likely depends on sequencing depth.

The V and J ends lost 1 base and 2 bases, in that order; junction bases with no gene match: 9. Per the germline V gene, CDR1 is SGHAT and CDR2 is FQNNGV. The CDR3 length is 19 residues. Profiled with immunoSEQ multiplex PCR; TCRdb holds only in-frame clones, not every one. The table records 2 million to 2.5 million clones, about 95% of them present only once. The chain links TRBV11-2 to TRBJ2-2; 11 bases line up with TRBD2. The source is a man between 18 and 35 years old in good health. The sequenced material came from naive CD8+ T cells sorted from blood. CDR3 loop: CASSLGSLLAGVNTGELFF. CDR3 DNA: TGTGCCAGCAGCTTAGGGTCCCTACTAGCGGGAGTTAACACCGGGGAGCTGTTTTTT.